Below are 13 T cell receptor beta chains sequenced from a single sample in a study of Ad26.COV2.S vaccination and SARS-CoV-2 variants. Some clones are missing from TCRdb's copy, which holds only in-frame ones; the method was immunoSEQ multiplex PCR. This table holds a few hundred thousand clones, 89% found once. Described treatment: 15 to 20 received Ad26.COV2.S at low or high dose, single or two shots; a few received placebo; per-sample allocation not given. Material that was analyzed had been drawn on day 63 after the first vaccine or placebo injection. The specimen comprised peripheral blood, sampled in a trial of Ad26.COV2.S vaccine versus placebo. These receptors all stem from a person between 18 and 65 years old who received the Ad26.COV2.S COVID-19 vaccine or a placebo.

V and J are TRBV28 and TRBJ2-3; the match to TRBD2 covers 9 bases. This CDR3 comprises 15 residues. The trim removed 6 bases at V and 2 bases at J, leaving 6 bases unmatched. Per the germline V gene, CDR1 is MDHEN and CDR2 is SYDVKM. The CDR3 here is CASRIAGVNTDTQYF. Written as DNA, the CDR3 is TGTGCCAGCAGAATAGCGGGAGTTAACACAGATACGCAGTATTTT.

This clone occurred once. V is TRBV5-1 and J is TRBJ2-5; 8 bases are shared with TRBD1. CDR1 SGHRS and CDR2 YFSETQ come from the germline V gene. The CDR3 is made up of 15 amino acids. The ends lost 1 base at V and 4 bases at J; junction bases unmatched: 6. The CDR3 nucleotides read TGCGCCAGCAGCTTGATGACAGGGGAAGGAGAGACCCAGTACTTC. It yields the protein CASSLMTGEGETQYF.

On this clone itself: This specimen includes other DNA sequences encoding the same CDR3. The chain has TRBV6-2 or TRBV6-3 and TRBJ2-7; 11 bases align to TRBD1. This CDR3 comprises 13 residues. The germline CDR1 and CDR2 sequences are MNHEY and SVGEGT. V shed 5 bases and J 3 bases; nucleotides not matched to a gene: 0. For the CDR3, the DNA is TGTGCCAGCAGTGGGACAGGGGGCTACGAGCAGTACTTC. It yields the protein CASSGTGGYEQYF.

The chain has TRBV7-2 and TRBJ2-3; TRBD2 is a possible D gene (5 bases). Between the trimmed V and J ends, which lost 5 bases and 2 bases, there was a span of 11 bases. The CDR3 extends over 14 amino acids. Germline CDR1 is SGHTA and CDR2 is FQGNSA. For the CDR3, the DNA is TGTGCCAGCAGCCCTCCTCGGGACACAGATACGCAGTATTTT. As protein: CASSPPRDTDTQYF. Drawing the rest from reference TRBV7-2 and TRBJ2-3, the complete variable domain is GAGVSQSPSNKVTEKGKDVELRCDPISGHTALYWYRQSLGQGLEFLIYFQGNSAPDKSGLPSDRFSAERTGGSVSTLTIQRTQQEDSAVYLCASSPPRDTDTQYFGPGTRLTVL.

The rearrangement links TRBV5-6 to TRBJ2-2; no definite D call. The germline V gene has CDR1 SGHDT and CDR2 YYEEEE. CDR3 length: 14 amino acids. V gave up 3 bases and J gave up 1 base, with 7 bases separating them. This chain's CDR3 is CASSSMGNTGELFF. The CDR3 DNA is TGTGCCAGCAGCTCAATGGGGAACACCGGGGAGCTGTTTTTT.

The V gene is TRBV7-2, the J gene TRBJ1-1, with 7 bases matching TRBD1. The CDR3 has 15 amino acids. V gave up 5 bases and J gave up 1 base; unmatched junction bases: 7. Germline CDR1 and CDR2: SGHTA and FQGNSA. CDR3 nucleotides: TGTGCCAGCAGCACGACAGGGAGTCGGAACACTGAAGCTTTCTTT. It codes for CASSTTGSRNTEAFF. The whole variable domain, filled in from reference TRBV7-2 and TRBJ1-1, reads GAGVSQSPSNKVTEKGKDVELRCDPISGHTALYWYRQSLGQGLEFLIYFQGNSAPDKSGLPSDRFSAERTGGSVSTLTIQRTQQEDSAVYLCASSTTGSRNTEAFFGQGTRLTVV.

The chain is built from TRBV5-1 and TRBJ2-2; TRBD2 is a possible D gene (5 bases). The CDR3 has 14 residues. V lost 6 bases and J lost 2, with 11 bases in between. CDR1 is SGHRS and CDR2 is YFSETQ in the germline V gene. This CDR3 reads CASKSGSNTGELFF. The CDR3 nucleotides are TGCGCCAGCAAATCTGGGAGCAACACCGGGGAGCTGTTTTTT.

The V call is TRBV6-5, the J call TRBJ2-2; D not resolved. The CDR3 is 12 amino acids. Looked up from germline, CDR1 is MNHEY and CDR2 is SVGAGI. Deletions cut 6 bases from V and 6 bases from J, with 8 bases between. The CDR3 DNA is TGTGCCAGCAGGCCACTGGCCGGGGAGCTGTTTTTT. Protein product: CASRPLAGELFF.

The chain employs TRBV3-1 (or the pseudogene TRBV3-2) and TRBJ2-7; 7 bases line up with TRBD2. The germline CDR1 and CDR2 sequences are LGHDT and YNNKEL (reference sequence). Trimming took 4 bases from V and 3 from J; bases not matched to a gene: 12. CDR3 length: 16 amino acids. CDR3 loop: CASSRRGAGVHYEQYF. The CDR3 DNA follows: TGTGCCAGCAGCCGCCGAGGGGCGGGAGTGCACTACGAGCAGTACTTC.

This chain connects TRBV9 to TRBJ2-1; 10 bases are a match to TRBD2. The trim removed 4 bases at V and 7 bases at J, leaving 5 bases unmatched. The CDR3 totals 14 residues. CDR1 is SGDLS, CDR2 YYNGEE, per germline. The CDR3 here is CASSPQTSGNEQFF. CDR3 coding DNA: TGTGCCAGCAGCCCCCAGACTAGCGGGAATGAGCAGTTCTTC.

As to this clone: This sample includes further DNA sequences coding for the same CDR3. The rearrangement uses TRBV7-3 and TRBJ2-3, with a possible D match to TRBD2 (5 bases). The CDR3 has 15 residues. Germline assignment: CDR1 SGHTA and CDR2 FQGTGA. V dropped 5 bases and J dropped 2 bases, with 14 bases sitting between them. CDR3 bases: TGTGCCAGCAGCCCCACCGGAGGTTCCACAGATACGCAGTATTTT. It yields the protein CASSPTGGSTDTQYF.

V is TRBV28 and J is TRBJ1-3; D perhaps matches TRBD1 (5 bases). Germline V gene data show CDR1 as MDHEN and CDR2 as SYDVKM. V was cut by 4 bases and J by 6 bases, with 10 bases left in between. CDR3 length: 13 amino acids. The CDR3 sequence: CASSWAGENTIYF. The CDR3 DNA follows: TGTGCCAGCAGTTGGGCGGGGGAAAACACCATATATTTT. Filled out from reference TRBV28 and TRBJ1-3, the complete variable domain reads DVKVTQSSRYLVKRTGEKVFLECVQDMDHENMFWYRQDPGLGLRLIYFSYDVKMKEKGDIPEGYSVSREKKERFSLILESASTNQTSMYLCASSWAGENTIYFGEGSWLTVV.

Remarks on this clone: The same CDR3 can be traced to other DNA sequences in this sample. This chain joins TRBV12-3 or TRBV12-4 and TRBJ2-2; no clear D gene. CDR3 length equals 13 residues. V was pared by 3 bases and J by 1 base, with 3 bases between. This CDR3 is CASSFRNTGELFF. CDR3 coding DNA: TGTGCCAGCAGTTTTAGGAACACCGGGGAGCTGTTTTTT.